This T cell receptor beta chain emerged from a study of PD-1 blockade in classical Hodgkin lymphoma. TCRdb's copy holds only in-frame clones and misses some; the assay was immunoSEQ multiplex PCR. This table has about 86,000 clones, approximately 92% appearing once. The length of the CDR3 is 13 residues. Germline V gene lookup returns CDR1 SGHRS and CDR2 YFSETQ. The germline V and J ends were trimmed by 5 bases and 8 bases, with 16 bases remaining between them. Each patient relapsed following autologous stem cell transplantation, and prior brentuximab vedotin exposure differed. Study findings and constraints: Complete responders matched newly diagnosed patients in baseline diversity.

A remark on this clone: What it binds is unknown.

The source of this sequence is a human donor with classical Hodgkin lymphoma. The input for sequencing was peripheral blood mononuclear cells (PBMCs), taken before the second cycle of nivolumab. The chain joins TRBV5-1 to TRBJ1-2; no reliable D call. The CDR3 bases are TGCGCCAGCAGTCTAAGGGAGGGTGGCGGCTACACCTTC. This translates into CASSLREGGGYTF.